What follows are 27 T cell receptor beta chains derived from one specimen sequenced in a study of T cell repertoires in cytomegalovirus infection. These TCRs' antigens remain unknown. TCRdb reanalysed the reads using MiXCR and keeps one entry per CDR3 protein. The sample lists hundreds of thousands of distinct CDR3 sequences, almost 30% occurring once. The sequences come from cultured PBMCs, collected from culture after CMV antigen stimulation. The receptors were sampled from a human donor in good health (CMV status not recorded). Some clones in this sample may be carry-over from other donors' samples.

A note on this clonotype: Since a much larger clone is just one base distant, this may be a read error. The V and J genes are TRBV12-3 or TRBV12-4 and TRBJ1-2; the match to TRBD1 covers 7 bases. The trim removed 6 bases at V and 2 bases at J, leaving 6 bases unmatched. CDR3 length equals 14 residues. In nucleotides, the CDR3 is TGTGCCAGCAGCTTTTCGACAGGGAACTATGGCTACACCTTC. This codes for CASSFSTGNYGYTF.

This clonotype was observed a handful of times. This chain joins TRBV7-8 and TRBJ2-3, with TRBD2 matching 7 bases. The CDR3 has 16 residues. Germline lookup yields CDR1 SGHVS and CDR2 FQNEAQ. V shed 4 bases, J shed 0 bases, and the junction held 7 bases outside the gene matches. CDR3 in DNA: TGTGCCAGCAGCTCCTGGGAGGGCGGGAGCACAGATACGCAGTATTTT. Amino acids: CASSSWEGGSTDTQYF.

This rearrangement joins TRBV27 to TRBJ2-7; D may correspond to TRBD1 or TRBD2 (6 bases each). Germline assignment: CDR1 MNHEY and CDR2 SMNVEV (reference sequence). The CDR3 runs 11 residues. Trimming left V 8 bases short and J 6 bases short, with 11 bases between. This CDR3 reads CASLRGGEQYF. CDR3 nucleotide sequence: TGTGCCAGCCTCAGGGGAGGCGAGCAGTACTTC.

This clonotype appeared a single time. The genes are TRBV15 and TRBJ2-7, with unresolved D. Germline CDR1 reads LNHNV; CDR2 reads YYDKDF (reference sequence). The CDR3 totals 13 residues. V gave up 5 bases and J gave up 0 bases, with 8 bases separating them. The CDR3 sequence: CATSLRGSYEQYF. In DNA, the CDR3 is TGTGCCACCAGCTTGCGAGGCTCCTACGAGCAGTACTTC.

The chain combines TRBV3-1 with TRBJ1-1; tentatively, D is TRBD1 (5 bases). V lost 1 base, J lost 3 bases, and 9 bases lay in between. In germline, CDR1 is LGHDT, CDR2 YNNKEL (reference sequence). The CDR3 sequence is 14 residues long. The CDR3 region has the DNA TGTGCCAGCAGCCAAGCAGGGATCGACACTGAAGCTTTCTTT. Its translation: CASSQAGIDTEAFF.

The CDR3 DNA reads TGTGCCACCAGCAGAGGCCTTGGGGCCGCAGATACGCAGTATTTT. Protein: CATSRGLGAADTQYF. The V call is TRBV15, the J call TRBJ2-3; D possibly corresponds to TRBD1 (5 bases). Germline V CDR1 and CDR2: LNHNV, YYDKDF (reference sequence). The CDR3 totals 15 residues. Trimming took off 1 base at V and 4 bases at J, with 12 bases between the two ends.

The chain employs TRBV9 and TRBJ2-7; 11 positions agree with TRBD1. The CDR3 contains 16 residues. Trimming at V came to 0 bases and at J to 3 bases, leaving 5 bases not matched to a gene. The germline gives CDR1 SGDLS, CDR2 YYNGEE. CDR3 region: CASSVGRTGGFYEQYF. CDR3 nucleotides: TGTGCCAGCAGCGTAGGGCGGACAGGGGGCTTCTACGAGCAGTACTTC.

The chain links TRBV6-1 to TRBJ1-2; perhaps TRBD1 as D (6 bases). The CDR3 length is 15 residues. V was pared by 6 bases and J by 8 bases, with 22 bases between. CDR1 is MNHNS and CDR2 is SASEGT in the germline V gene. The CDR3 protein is CASSPSHWGAEGYTF. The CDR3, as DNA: TGTGCCAGCAGCCCTTCGCATTGGGGGGCAGAGGGCTACACCTTC.

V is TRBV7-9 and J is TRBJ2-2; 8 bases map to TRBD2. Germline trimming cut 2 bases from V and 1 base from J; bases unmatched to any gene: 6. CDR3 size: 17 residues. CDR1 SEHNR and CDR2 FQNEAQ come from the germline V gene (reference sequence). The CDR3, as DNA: TGTGCCAGCAGCTTATCCACCCTAGCGGGGAACACCGGGGAGCTGTTTTTT. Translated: CASSLSTLAGNTGELFF.

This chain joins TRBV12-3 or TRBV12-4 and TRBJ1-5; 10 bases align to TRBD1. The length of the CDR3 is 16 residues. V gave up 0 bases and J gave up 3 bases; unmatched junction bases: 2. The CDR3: CASSLAGTGANQPQHF. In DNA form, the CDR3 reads TGTGCCAGCAGTTTAGCGGGGACAGGGGCCAATCAGCCCCAGCATTTT.

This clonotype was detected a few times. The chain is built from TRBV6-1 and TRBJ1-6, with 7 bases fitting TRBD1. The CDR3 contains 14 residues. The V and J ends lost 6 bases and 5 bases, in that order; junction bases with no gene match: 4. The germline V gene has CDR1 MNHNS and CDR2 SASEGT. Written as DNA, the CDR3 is TGTGCCAGCAGGCCCGGGACAGATAATTCACCCCTCCACTTT. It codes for CASRPGTDNSPLHF.

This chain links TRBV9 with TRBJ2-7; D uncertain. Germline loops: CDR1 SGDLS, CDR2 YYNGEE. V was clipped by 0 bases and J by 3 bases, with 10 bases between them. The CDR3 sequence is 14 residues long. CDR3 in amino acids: CASSVDSRDYEQYF. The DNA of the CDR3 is TGTGCCAGCAGCGTAGACAGTCGCGACTACGAGCAGTACTTC.

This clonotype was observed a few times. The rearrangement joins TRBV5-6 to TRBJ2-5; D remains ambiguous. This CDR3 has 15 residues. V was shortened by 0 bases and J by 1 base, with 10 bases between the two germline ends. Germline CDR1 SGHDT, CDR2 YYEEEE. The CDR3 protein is CASSLALVSQETQYF. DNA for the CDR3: TGTGCCAGCAGCTTGGCGCTCGTTTCCCAAGAGACCCAGTACTTC.

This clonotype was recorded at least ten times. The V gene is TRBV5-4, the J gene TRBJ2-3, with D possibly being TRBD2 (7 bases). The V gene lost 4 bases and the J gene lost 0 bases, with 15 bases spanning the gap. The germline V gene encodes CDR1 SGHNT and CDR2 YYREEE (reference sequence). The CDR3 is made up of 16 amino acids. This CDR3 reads CASSRGRGRSTDTQYF. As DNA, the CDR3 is TGTGCCAGCAGCCGGGGGCGGGGGCGAAGCACAGATACGCAGTATTTT.

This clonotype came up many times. In DNA form, the CDR3 reads TGTGCCAGCAGCGCGGATATTGGGACCCAGTACTTC. This translates into CASSADIGTQYF. The chain joins TRBV9 to TRBJ2-5, with D uncertain. Germline V gene lookup returns CDR1 SGDLS and CDR2 YYNGEE. The CDR3 extends over 12 amino acids. Trimming shortened V by 3 bases and J by 7 bases, and 10 bases separated the two germline ends.

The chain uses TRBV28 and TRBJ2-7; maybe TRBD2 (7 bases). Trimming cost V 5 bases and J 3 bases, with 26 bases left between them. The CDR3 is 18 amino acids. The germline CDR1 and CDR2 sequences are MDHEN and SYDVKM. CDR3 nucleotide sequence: TGTGCCAGCAGTCTTTCAGGGCCGGGGGCGGGAGAGCACTACGAGCAGTACTTC. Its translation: CASSLSGPGAGEHYEQYF. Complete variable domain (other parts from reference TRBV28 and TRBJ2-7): DVKVTQSSRYLVKRTGEKVFLECVQDMDHENMFWYRQDPGLGLRLIYFSYDVKMKEKGDIPEGYSVSREKKERFSLILESASTNQTSMYLCASSLSGPGAGEHYEQYFGPGTRLTVT.

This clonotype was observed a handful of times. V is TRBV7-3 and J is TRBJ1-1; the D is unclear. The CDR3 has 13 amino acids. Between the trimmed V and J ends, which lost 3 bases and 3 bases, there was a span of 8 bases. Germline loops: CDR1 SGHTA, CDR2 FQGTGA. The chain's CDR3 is CASSFGLDTEAFF. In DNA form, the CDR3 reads TGTGCCAGCAGCTTCGGGCTTGACACTGAAGCTTTCTTT.

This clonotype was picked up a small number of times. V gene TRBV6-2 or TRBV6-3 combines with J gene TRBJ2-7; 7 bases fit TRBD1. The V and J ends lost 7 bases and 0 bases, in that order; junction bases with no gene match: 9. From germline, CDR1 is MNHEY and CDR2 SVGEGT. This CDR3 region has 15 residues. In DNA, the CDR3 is TGTGCCAGCACCCCTACTCACAGGGGCTCCTACGAGCAGTACTTC. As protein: CASTPTHRGSYEQYF.

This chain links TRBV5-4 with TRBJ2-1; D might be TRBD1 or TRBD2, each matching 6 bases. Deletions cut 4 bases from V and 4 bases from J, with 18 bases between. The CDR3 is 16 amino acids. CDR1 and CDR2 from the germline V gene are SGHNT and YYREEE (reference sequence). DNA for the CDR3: TGTGCCAGCAGCCCGGGGGCGAGCGGGCCATACAATGAGCAGTTCTTC. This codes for CASSPGASGPYNEQFF.

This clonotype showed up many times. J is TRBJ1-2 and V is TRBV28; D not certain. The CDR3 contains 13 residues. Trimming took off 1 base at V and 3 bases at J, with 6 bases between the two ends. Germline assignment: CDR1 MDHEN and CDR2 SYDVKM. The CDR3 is CASSLYRYYGYTF. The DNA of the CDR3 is TGTGCCAGCAGTTTATACAGATACTATGGCTACACCTTC.

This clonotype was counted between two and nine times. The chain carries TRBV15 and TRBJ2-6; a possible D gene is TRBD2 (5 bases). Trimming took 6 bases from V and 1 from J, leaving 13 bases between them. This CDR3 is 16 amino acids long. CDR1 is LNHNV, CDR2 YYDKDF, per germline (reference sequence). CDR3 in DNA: TGTGCCACCAGAACCGGGGAGACGTCTGGGGCCAACGTCCTGACTTTC. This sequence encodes CATRTGETSGANVLTF.

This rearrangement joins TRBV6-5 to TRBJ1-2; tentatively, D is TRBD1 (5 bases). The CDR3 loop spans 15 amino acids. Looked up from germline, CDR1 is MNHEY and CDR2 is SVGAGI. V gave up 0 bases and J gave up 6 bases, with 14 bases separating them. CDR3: CASSYSRQGYNGYTF. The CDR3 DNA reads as TGTGCCAGCAGTTACTCGAGGCAGGGATATAATGGCTACACCTTC.

CDR3 bases: TGTGCCAGCAGTCGGCGGGACGGACCCTACGAGCAGTACTTC. Amino acids: CASSRRDGPYEQYF. The gene calls are TRBV6-5 and TRBJ2-7, with D possibly being TRBD2 (6 bases). This CDR3 region has 14 residues. CDR1 and CDR2 from the germline V gene are MNHEY and SVGAGI. V was trimmed by 5 bases and J by 2 bases, leaving 13 bases between them.

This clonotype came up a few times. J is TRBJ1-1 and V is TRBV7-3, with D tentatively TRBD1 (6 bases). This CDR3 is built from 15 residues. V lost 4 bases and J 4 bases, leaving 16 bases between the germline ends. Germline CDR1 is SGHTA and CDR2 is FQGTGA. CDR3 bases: TGTGCCAGCAGCTCCTGGCAGGGGCGGGTCACTGAAGCTTTCTTT. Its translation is CASSSWQGRVTEAFF. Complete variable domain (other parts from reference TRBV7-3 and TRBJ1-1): GAGVSQTPSNKVTEKGKYVELRCDPISGHTALYWYRQSLGQGPEFLIYFQGTGAADDSGLPNDRFFAVRPEGSVSTLKIQRTERGDSAVYLCASSSWQGRVTEAFFGQGTRLTVV.

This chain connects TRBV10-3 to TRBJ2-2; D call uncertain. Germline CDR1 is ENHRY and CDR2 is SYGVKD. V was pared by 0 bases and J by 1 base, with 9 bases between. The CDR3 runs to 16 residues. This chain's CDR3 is CAISESAKRNTGELFF. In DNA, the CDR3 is TGTGCCATCAGTGAGTCAGCTAAACGGAACACCGGGGAGCTGTTTTTT.

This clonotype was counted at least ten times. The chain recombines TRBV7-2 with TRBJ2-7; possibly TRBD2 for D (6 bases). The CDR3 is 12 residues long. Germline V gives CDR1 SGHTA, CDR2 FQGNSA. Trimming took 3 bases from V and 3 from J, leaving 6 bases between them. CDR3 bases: TGTGCCAGCAGCTTTAGCGGCTACGAGCAGTACTTC. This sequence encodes CASSFSGYEQYF.

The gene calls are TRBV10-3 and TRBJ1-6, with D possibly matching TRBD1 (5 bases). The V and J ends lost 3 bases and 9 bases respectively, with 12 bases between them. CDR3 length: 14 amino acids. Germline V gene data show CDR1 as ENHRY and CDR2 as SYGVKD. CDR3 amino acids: CAISDVGGGSPLHF. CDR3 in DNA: TGTGCCATCAGTGATGTTGGGGGGGGTTCACCCCTCCACTTT.